This is a list of T cell receptor beta chains from one sample in a study of regulatory T cells in long-lasting Graves disease. TCRdb processed the multiplex PCR reads anew with MiXCR; each CDR3 protein has one entry. The sample has a few hundred thousand distinct CDR3 sequences; more than 15% are singletons. These same records also appear under a second study, on T cells in Graves' hyperthyroidism and ophthalmopathy.

Sequenced here: peripheral blood mononuclear cells (PBMCs), sampled at new diagnosis, from a patient treated with antithyroid drugs. Source of these receptors: a woman in her thirties with Graves disease. Each CDR3 is given with its conserved first and last residue. A D gene is named only where the DNA matches it firmly. Only some rows state a clone size, as once, few, many or a class for expanded clones.

TRBD1	15	TRBV11-2	.	TRBJ2-7	CASSRPGQVTYEQYF	TGTGCCAGCAGCCGCCCTGGACAGGTAACCTACGAGCAGTACTTC
TRBD1	17	TRBV5-1	few	TRBJ1-4	CASSAAGIGQGSEKLFF	TGCGCCAGCAGCGCGGCGGGGATCGGACAGGGGAGTGAAAAACTGTTTTTT
TRBD1	16	TRBV28	many	TRBJ1-1	CASSPQGEGVATEAFF	TGTGCCAGCAGCCCCCAGGGGGAGGGAGTGGCAACTGAAGCTTTCTTT
.	13	TRBV25-1	few	TRBJ1-1	CASRKWVGTEAFF	TGTGCCAGCAGAAAATGGGTGGGCACTGAAGCTTTCTTT
.	10	TRBV6-5	many	TRBJ2-7	CASSYYEQYF	TGTGCCAGCAGTTACTACGAGCAGTACTTC
.	15	TRBV2	many	TRBJ2-1	CASSATKVSYNEQFF	TGTGCCAGCAGTGCGACTAAAGTCTCCTACAATGAGCAGTTCTTC
TRBD1	16	TRBV18	many	TRBJ2-3	CASSPPWTGPTDTQYF	TGTGCCAGCTCACCCCCCTGGACAGGGCCCACAGATACGCAGTATTTT
.	14	TRBV7-2	many	TRBJ2-7	CASSLALERYEQYF	TGTGCCAGCAGCTTAGCCTTAGAACGTTACGAGCAGTACTTC
.	14	TRBV18	many	TRBJ1-4	CASSDGTTNEKLFF	TGTGCCAGCTCGGACGGGACAACTAATGAAAAACTGTTTTTT
.	18	TRBV20-1	many	TRBJ1-2	CSAQTLGQRAAWGYGYTF	TGCAGTGCTCAAACCCTGGGCCAGCGCGCAGCTTGGGGCTATGGCTACACCTTC
.	14	TRBV4-1	many	TRBJ2-2	CASSQDDNTGELFF	TGCGCCAGCAGCCAAGACGACAACACCGGGGAGCTGTTTTTT
.	14	TRBV20-1	many	TRBJ1-1	CSARVAGPSTEAFF	TGCAGTGCTAGAGTAGCAGGGCCGTCCACTGAAGCTTTCTTT
TRBD1	14	TRBV10-2	few	TRBJ2-1	CASRQGTGGLEQFF	TGCGCCAGCAGGCAGGGGACAGGGGGCCTTGAGCAGTTCTTC
TRBD1	15	TRBV12-3/TRBV12-4	many	TRBJ2-7	CASSLTGQGHYEQYF	TGTGCCAGCAGTTTAACGGGACAGGGACACTACGAGCAGTACTTC
.	14	TRBV6-1	few	TRBJ1-5	CASRHPEGNQPQHF	TGTGCCAGCAGACATCCGGAAGGGAATCAGCCCCAGCATTTT
TRBD1	17	TRBV5-4	.	TRBJ1-1	CASSRRTGGEKNTEAFF	TGCGCCAGCAGCCGCAGGACAGGGGGCGAGAAGAACACTGAAGCTTTCTTT
.	14	TRBV18	many	TRBJ2-2	CASSPPKGTGELFF	TGTGCCAGCTCACCACCGAAGGGTACCGGGGAGCTGTTTTTT
.	16	TRBV6-9	few	TRBJ1-1	CASSYFGGHRETEAFF	TGTGCCAGCAGTTACTTCGGGGGGCACAGGGAGACTGAAGCTTTCTTT